This is a list of T cell receptor beta chains from one sample in a study of T-cell memory formation after mild COVID-19. TCRdb re-derived calls from the 5' RACE reads in MiXCR, one entry per CDR3 protein. Here the sample spans 250,000 to 300,000 distinct CDR3 sequences, 16% being singletons. Sample: PBMCs or a T cell subset sorted from them (not recorded which). These TCRs come from a man aged 18 to 30 who had mild COVID-19 (a few samples of this study predate the infection). Cell type and time point are not known. Both conserved end residues are part of each CDR3. Each record gives: J gene, V gene, clone size, D gene, CDR3 protein, CDR3 DNA. D genes are given only for firm matches. Only part of the rows carry a size: once, few, many, or a class if the clone is expanded.

j_gene: TRBJ2-3
v_gene: TRBV6-5
abundance: few
d_gene: -
CDR3aa: CASSYSGVSDTQYF
CDR3nt: TGTGCCAGCAGTTATTCAGGGGTATCAGATACGCAGTATTTT

j_gene: TRBJ2-3
v_gene: TRBV29-1
abundance: few
d_gene: TRBD1
CDR3aa: CSVVHGGPRGTQYF
CDR3nt: TGCAGCGTTGTTCACGGTGGGCCCAGGGGGACGCAGTATTTT

j_gene: TRBJ1-5
v_gene: TRBV20-1
abundance: once
d_gene: TRBD1
CDR3aa: CSAPRQGNQPQHF
CDR3nt: TGCAGTGCACCACGACAGGGGAATCAGCCCCAGCATTTT

j_gene: TRBJ2-3
v_gene: TRBV7-6
abundance: few
d_gene: -
CDR3aa: CASSLRLHVSDTQYF
CDR3nt: TGTGCCAGCAGTCTAAGACTACACGTATCCGATACGCAGTATTTT

j_gene: TRBJ1-3
v_gene: TRBV12-3/TRBV12-4
abundance: few
d_gene: -
CDR3aa: CASSAWGGSHIYF
CDR3nt: TGTGCCAGCAGTGCATGGGGGGGGTCCCACATATATTTT

j_gene: TRBJ1-4
v_gene: TRBV5-1
abundance: few
d_gene: TRBD1
CDR3aa: CASSSLGQGGEKLFF
CDR3nt: TGCGCCAGCAGTTCGCTCGGACAGGGGGGAGAAAAACTGTTTTTT

j_gene: TRBJ2-5
v_gene: TRBV7-9
abundance: -
d_gene: -
CDR3aa: CASRAEGTQETQYF
CDR3nt: TGTGCCAGCAGGGCCGAGGGAACCCAAGAGACCCAGTACTTC

j_gene: TRBJ1-1
v_gene: TRBV5-1
abundance: few
d_gene: TRBD1
CDR3aa: CASSPDRGLNTEAFF
CDR3nt: TGCGCCAGCAGCCCTGACAGGGGATTGAACACTGAAGCTTTCTTT

j_gene: TRBJ1-2
v_gene: TRBV28
abundance: -
d_gene: -
CDR3aa: CASSLSEYGYTF
CDR3nt: TGTGCCAGCAGTTTATCGGAGTATGGCTACACCTTC

j_gene: TRBJ2-3
v_gene: TRBV6-4
abundance: few
d_gene: TRBD2
CDR3aa: CASSAAGGTDTQYF
CDR3nt: TGTGCCAGCAGTGCGGCGGGGGGCACAGATACGCAGTATTTT

j_gene: TRBJ2-5
v_gene: TRBV3-1
abundance: few
d_gene: TRBD1
CDR3aa: CASSRPGTGWETQYF
CDR3nt: TGTGCCAGCAGCCGACCCGGGACAGGATGGGAGACCCAGTACTTC

j_gene: TRBJ2-7
v_gene: TRBV7-2
abundance: few
d_gene: -
CDR3aa: CASSSPYHYEQYF
CDR3nt: TGTGCCAGCAGCTCGCCTTATCACTACGAGCAGTACTTC

j_gene: TRBJ1-5
v_gene: TRBV6-2/TRBV6-3
abundance: -
d_gene: TRBD1
CDR3aa: CASSPRGQGDQPQHF
CDR3nt: TGTGCCAGCAGTCCCCGAGGACAGGGGGATCAGCCCCAGCATTTT

j_gene: TRBJ1-2
v_gene: TRBV7-2
abundance: few
d_gene: -
CDR3aa: CASSSRRGREGYTF
CDR3nt: TGTGCCAGCAGCTCGAGACGGGGCAGGGAAGGCTACACCTTC

j_gene: TRBJ1-2
v_gene: TRBV7-9
abundance: -
d_gene: -
CDR3aa: CASSHSANYGYTF
CDR3nt: TGTGCCAGCAGCCACTCGGCTAACTATGGCTACACCTTC

j_gene: TRBJ1-1
v_gene: TRBV5-1
abundance: -
d_gene: -
CDR3aa: CASSLDSQNTEAFF
CDR3nt: TGCGCCAGCAGCCTAGACAGCCAGAACACTGAAGCTTTCTTT

j_gene: TRBJ2-2
v_gene: TRBV7-2
abundance: few
d_gene: TRBD2
CDR3aa: CASTFLGGTGELFF
CDR3nt: TGTGCCAGCACCTTCCTGGGGGGGACCGGGGAGCTGTTTTTT

j_gene: TRBJ1-2
v_gene: TRBV20-1
abundance: few
d_gene: -
CDR3aa: CSARAGNGYGYTF
CDR3nt: TGCAGTGCTAGAGCGGGTAACGGCTATGGCTACACCTTC

j_gene: TRBJ2-4
v_gene: TRBV29-1
abundance: few
d_gene: -
CDR3aa: CSVVGGENIQYF
CDR3nt: TGCAGCGTTGTCGGGGGAGAAAACATTCAGTACTTC

j_gene: TRBJ2-3
v_gene: TRBV27
abundance: -
d_gene: TRBD1
CDR3aa: CASRRTGAAPSTDTQYF
CDR3nt: TGTGCCAGCAGGCGGACAGGGGCCGCACCATCCACAGATACGCAGTATTTT

j_gene: TRBJ2-3
v_gene: TRBV5-5
abundance: few
d_gene: -
CDR3aa: CASSLEVEPDTQYF
CDR3nt: TGTGCCAGCAGCTTGGAAGTAGAACCAGATACGCAGTATTTT

j_gene: TRBJ2-3
v_gene: TRBV5-6
abundance: few
d_gene: -
CDR3aa: CASSLDPVRPADTQYF
CDR3nt: TGTGCCAGCAGCTTGGATCCCGTGAGGCCCGCAGATACGCAGTATTTT

j_gene: TRBJ2-5
v_gene: TRBV7-2
abundance: few
d_gene: -
CDR3aa: CASGRAQETQYF
CDR3nt: TGTGCCAGCGGCCGCGCACAAGAGACCCAGTACTTC

j_gene: TRBJ2-5
v_gene: TRBV10-2
abundance: -
d_gene: -
CDR3aa: CASSWDGKETQYF
CDR3nt: TGCGCCAGCAGTTGGGACGGGAAAGAGACCCAGTACTTC

j_gene: TRBJ2-6
v_gene: TRBV7-3
abundance: few
d_gene: TRBD2
CDR3aa: CASSLIGTSNSGANVLTF
CDR3nt: TGTGCCAGCAGCTTAATTGGGACTAGCAACTCTGGGGCCAACGTCCTGACTTTC

j_gene: TRBJ2-2
v_gene: TRBV20-1
abundance: -
d_gene: TRBD2
CDR3aa: CSASGGAGTGELFF
CDR3nt: TGCAGTGCCTCCGGGGGGGCAGGCACCGGGGAGCTGTTTTTT

j_gene: TRBJ2-1
v_gene: TRBV11-1
abundance: few
d_gene: -
CDR3aa: CASRGTGSYEQFF
CDR3nt: TGTGCCAGCCGGGGGACGGGGAGCTATGAGCAGTTCTTC

j_gene: TRBJ2-3
v_gene: TRBV15
abundance: -
d_gene: TRBD2
CDR3aa: CATSKGLAADTQYF
CDR3nt: TGTGCCACCAGCAAGGGGCTAGCGGCAGATACGCAGTATTTT

j_gene: TRBJ1-1
v_gene: TRBV7-9
abundance: -
d_gene: -
CDR3aa: CASSLSLMNTEAFF
CDR3nt: TGTGCCAGCAGCCTAAGCCTAATGAACACTGAAGCTTTCTTT

j_gene: TRBJ2-3
v_gene: TRBV12-3/TRBV12-4
abundance: -
d_gene: TRBD2
CDR3aa: CASTQRGGRNTQYF
CDR3nt: TGTGCCAGCACCCAGCGGGGGGGCCGGAATACGCAGTATTTT

j_gene: TRBJ1-2
v_gene: TRBV20-1
abundance: few
d_gene: -
CDR3aa: CSAVINYGYTF
CDR3nt: TGCAGTGCTGTTATTAACTATGGCTACACCTTC

j_gene: TRBJ1-2
v_gene: TRBV4-1
abundance: -
d_gene: -
CDR3aa: CASSQLEGGRFYGYTF
CDR3nt: TGCGCCAGCAGCCAGCTCGAGGGGGGACGCTTCTATGGCTACACCTTC

j_gene: TRBJ1-6
v_gene: TRBV5-1
abundance: few
d_gene: TRBD1
CDR3aa: CASRGQGDSPLHF
CDR3nt: TGCGCCAGCAGGGGACAGGGGGATTCACCCCTCCACTTT

j_gene: TRBJ1-5
v_gene: TRBV4-1
abundance: -
d_gene: -
CDR3aa: CASSLRRYSNQPQHF
CDR3nt: TGCGCCAGCAGCCTCCGAAGATATAGCAATCAGCCCCAGCATTTT

j_gene: TRBJ2-5
v_gene: TRBV27
abundance: -
d_gene: -
CDR3aa: CASSGLTGVRETQYF
CDR3nt: TGTGCCAGCAGTGGACTTACGGGGGTTAGGGAGACCCAGTACTTC

j_gene: TRBJ2-3
v_gene: TRBV7-6
abundance: -
d_gene: -
CDR3aa: CASSSPQGIGVADTQYF
CDR3nt: TGTGCCAGCAGCTCCCCCCAGGGGATCGGTGTGGCAGATACGCAGTATTTT

j_gene: TRBJ2-5
v_gene: TRBV7-7
abundance: few
d_gene: -
CDR3aa: CASSKQGYQETQYF
CDR3nt: TGTGCCAGCAGCAAACAGGGTTACCAAGAGACCCAGTACTTC

j_gene: TRBJ1-1
v_gene: TRBV20-1
abundance: many
d_gene: -
CDR3aa: CSATTGLMNTEAFF
CDR3nt: TGCAGTGCAACGACAGGCCTTATGAACACTGAAGCTTTCTTT

j_gene: TRBJ2-7
v_gene: TRBV12-3/TRBV12-4
abundance: many
d_gene: TRBD1
CDR3aa: CASSSGTGIYEQYF
CDR3nt: TGTGCCAGCAGTTCGGGGACAGGGATCTACGAGCAGTACTTC

j_gene: TRBJ1-2
v_gene: TRBV3-1
abundance: few
d_gene: -
CDR3aa: CASSQEGRSGYTF
CDR3nt: TGTGCCAGCAGCCAAGAAGGGCGGAGTGGCTACACCTTC

j_gene: TRBJ1-2
v_gene: TRBV7-2
abundance: few
d_gene: -
CDR3aa: CASSLDAYGYTF
CDR3nt: TGTGCCAGCAGCTTAGATGCCTATGGCTACACCTTC

j_gene: TRBJ2-7
v_gene: TRBV6-6
abundance: -
d_gene: -
CDR3aa: CARTEGGSSYEQYF
CDR3nt: TGTGCCAGGACCGAGGGGGGCTCTTCCTACGAGCAGTACTTC

j_gene: TRBJ1-1
v_gene: TRBV4-3
abundance: few
d_gene: -
CDR3aa: CASSPQTIAVNTEAFF
CDR3nt: TGCGCCAGCAGCCCGCAGACGATTGCGGTGAACACTGAAGCTTTCTTT

j_gene: TRBJ2-3
v_gene: TRBV5-1
abundance: few
d_gene: TRBD1
CDR3aa: CASTRQGTDTQYF
CDR3nt: TGCGCCAGCACCCGACAGGGGACAGATACGCAGTATTTT

j_gene: TRBJ1-1
v_gene: TRBV6-5
abundance: many
d_gene: -
CDR3aa: CASRKVGGRSNTEAFF
CDR3nt: TGTGCCAGCAGAAAGGTGGGGGGGCGATCGAACACTGAAGCTTTCTTT

j_gene: TRBJ2-5
v_gene: TRBV2
abundance: -
d_gene: TRBD2
CDR3aa: CASSEAPITWGGQETQYF
CDR3nt: TGTGCCAGCAGTGAAGCGCCTATCACTTGGGGGGGTCAAGAGACCCAGTACTTC

j_gene: TRBJ1-2
v_gene: TRBV7-2
abundance: -
d_gene: -
CDR3aa: CASSSTPAGHYGYTF
CDR3nt: TGTGCCAGCAGCTCCACCCCAGCAGGGCACTATGGCTACACCTTC

j_gene: TRBJ2-3
v_gene: TRBV20-1
abundance: -
d_gene: -
CDR3aa: CSARLATTDTQYF
CDR3nt: TGCAGTGCTAGGCTAGCGACCACAGATACGCAGTATTTT

j_gene: TRBJ1-5
v_gene: TRBV30
abundance: -
d_gene: TRBD1
CDR3aa: CAWSEGTETQPQHF
CDR3nt: TGTGCCTGGAGTGAGGGGACAGAAACTCAGCCCCAGCATTTT

j_gene: TRBJ2-3
v_gene: TRBV7-2
abundance: few
d_gene: TRBD2
CDR3aa: CASSPRLADTDTQYF
CDR3nt: TGTGCCAGCAGCCCACGACTAGCGGACACAGATACGCAGTATTTT

j_gene: TRBJ2-5
v_gene: TRBV18
abundance: -
d_gene: -
CDR3aa: CASSPEGLRGTQYF
CDR3nt: TGTGCCAGCTCACCAGAAGGGCTTCGGGGGACCCAGTACTTC